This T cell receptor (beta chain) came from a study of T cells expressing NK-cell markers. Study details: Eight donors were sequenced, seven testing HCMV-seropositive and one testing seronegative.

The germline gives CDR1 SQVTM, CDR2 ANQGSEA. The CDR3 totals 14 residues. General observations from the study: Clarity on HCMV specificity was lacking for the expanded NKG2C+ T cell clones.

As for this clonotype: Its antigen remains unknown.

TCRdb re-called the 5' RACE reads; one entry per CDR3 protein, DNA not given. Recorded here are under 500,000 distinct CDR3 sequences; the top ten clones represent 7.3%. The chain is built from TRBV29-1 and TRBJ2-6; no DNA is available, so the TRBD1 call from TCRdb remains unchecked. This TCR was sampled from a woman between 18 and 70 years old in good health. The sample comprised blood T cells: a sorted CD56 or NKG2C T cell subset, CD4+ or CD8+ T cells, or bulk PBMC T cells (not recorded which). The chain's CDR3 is CSVEQGTGANVLTF.